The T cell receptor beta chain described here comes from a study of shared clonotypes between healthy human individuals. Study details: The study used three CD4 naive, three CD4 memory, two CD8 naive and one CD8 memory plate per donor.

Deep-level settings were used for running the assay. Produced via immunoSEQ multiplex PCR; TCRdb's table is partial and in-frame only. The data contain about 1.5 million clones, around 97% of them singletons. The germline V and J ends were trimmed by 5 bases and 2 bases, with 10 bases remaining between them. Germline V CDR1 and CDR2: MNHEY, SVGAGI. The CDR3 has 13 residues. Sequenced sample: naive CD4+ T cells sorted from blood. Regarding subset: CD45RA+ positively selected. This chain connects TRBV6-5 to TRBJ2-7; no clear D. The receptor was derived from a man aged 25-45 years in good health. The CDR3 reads CASSNGLTYEQYF. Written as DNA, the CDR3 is TGTGCCAGCAGTAATGGTCTAACCTACGAGCAGTACTTC.